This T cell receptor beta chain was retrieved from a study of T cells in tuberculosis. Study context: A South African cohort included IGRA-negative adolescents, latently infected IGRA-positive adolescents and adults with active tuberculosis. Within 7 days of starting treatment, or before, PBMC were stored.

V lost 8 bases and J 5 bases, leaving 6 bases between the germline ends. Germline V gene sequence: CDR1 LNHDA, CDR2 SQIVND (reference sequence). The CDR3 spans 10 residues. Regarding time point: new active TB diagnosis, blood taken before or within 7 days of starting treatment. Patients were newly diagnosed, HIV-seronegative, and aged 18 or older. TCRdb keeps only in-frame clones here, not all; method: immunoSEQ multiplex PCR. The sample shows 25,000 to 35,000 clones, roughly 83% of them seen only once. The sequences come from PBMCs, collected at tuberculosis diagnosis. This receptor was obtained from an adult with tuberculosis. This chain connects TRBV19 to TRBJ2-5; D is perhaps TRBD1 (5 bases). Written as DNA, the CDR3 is TGTGCCAGTGGGGCGGAGACCCAGTACTTC. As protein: CASGAETQYF.